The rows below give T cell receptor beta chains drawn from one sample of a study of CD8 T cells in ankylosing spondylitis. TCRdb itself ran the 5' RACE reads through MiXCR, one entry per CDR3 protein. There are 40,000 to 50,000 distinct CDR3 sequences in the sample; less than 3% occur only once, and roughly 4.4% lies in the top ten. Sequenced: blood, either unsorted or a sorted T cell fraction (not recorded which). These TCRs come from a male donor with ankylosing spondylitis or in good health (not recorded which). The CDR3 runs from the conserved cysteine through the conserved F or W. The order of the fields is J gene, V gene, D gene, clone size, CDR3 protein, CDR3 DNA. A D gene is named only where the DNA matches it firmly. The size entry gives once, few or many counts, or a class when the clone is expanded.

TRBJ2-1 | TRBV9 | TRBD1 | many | CASSVQGANNEQFF | TGTGCCAGCAGCGTACAGGGGGCTAACAATGAGCAGTTCTTC
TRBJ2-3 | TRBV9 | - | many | CASSVDGSTDTQYF | TGTGCCAGCAGCGTAGACGGGAGTACAGATACGCAGTATTTT
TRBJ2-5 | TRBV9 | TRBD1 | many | CASSLGQGVETQYF | TGTGCCAGCAGCCTTGGACAGGGTGTGGAGACCCAGTACTTC
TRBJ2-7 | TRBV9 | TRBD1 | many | CASSLDRGSTYEQYF | TGTGCCAGCAGTCTAGACAGGGGTTCCACCTACGAGCAGTACTTC
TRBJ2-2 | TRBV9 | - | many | CASSFYGQNTGELFF | TGTGCCAGCAGCTTCTACGGACAGAACACCGGGGAGCTGTTTTTT
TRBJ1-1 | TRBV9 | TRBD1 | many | CASSVEGTGGTEAFF | TGTGCCAGCAGCGTAGAGGGGACAGGGGGTACTGAAGCTTTCTTT
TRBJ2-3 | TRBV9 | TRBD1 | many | CASSPQTGYTDTQYF | TGTGCCAGCAGCCCCCAGACAGGGTACACAGATACGCAGTATTTT
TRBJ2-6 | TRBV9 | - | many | CASSASAGGANVLTF | TGTGCCAGCAGCGCTTCGGCGGGGGGGGCCAACGTCCTGACTTTC
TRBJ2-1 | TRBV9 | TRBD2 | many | CASSGLAGTYNEQFF | TGTGCCAGCAGCGGCCTAGCGGGGACCTACAATGAGCAGTTCTTC
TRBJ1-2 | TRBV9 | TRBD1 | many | CASNRGQGALGYTF | TGTGCCAGCAACAGGGGACAGGGGGCCCTGGGCTACACCTTC
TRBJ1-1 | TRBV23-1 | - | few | CASSQSTPGEAFF | TGCGCCAGCAGTCAATCGACCCCGGGTGAAGCTTTCTTT
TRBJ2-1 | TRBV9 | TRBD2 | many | CASSVEASGYNEQFF | TGTGCCAGCAGCGTAGAAGCTAGCGGGTACAATGAGCAGTTCTTC
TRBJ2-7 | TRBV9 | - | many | CASSVSIDHEQYF | TGTGCCAGCAGCGTAAGTATAGATCACGAGCAGTACTTC
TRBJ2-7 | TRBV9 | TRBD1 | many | CASSPGTGGAHEQYF | TGTGCCAGCAGCCCCGGGACAGGGGGGGCCCACGAGCAGTACTTC
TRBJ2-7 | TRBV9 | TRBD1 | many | CASSVGTGNYEQYF | TGTGCCAGCAGCGTGGGGACAGGGAACTACGAGCAGTACTTC
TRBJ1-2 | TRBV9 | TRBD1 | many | CASSVMGQGSNYGYTF | TGTGCCAGCAGCGTAATGGGACAGGGCTCAAACTATGGCTACACCTTC